The 4 T cell receptor beta chains listed next were all sequenced from one sample in a study of CXCR3-negative and CXCR3-positive naive CD8 T cells. Study results and limitations: TRB CDR3s of CXCR3-positive naive cells were more hydrophobic than those of CXCR3-negative naive cells.

What these receptors recognize is not known. UMI-labeled 5' RACE yielded the TRB cDNA libraries. For each CDR3 protein, TCRdb gives one entry from its re-call of the 5' RACE reads, without DNA. The sample spans 75,000 to 100,000 distinct CDR3 sequences; the ten largest clones claim under 0.95%. The specimen sequenced was naive CXCR3+ CD8+ T cells from blood. Regarding subset: CD45RO-CCR7+CD27+CD95- naive CD8+ T cells expressing CXCR3 (TNR3+). The receptors originated from a human donor in good health. Some clones in this sample may be carry-over from other donors' samples.

This chain joins TRBV7-9 and TRBJ2-3. The CDR3 runs 13 residues. Germline assignment: CDR1 SEHNR and CDR2 FQNEAQ (reference sequence). The CDR3: CASSLEYPDTQYF.

The CDR3 protein is CSVEGETGGTGEQYF. The chain employs TRBV29-1 and TRBJ2-7; the D gene TCRdb calls, TRBD2, cannot be checked with no DNA. CDR1 and CDR2 from the germline V gene are SQVTM and ANQGSEA. This CDR3 has 15 amino acids.

The chain joins TRBV12-3 or TRBV12-4 to TRBJ2-7. The CDR3 loop spans 13 amino acids. The CDR3 sequence is CASRSGDSYEQYF.

The chain carries TRBV11-2 and TRBJ2-3; TCRdb lists TRBD1, though no DNA is available to test this call. This CDR3 comprises 15 residues. From germline, CDR1 is SGHAT and CDR2 FQNNGV. CDR3 region: CASSLVGGDTDTQYF.